This T cell receptor (beta chain) was sequenced during a study of beta chain features in type 1 diabetes. With V trimmed by 1 base and J by 6 bases, 8 bases remained unmatched. CDR1 is GTSNPN, CDR2 SVGIG, per germline (reference sequence). The CDR3 is 15 amino acids. Reverse transcribing all isolated RNA meant expressed TCRB transcripts were sequenced. Method: immunoSEQ multiplex PCR; TCRdb's copy keeps in-frame clones and lacks some. The table lists about 360,000 clones, around 12% of them singletons. The study's findings and limits: Patients' naive, central memory and Treg TCRB repertoires seemed closer to one another than those of healthy donors. The question left open here concerned HLA type influencing TCRB rearrangement. PCR, the amplification step, might favor shorter templates, equally in patients and controls.

This clone has a handful of counts. Its antigen is not identified. Every single donor gave one heparinised blood draw, and these averaged around 0.12 L. The receptor comes from a man between 18 and 29 years old in good health. The genes are TRBV30 and TRBJ1-4; 7 nucleotides match TRBD1. Input material: naive CD4+ T cells from blood. The CDR3 region is CAWSAPTGSYEKLFF. DNA for the CDR3: TGTGCCTGGAGTGCCCCGACAGGGTCCTATGAAAAACTGTTTTTT.